The clone carrying this T cell receptor (beta chain) came up many times. Its antigen is not known. The source of the sample is a study of breast tumors, draining lymph nodes, adjacent tissues. Study-wide findings and caveats: That most tumor T cells come from lymph nodes remained unproven.

TCRdb re-called the multiplex PCR reads through MiXCR, storing one row per CDR3 protein. The repertoire holds 200,000 to 300,000 distinct CDR3 sequences, with under 35% as singletons. Samples came from axillary lymph nodes draining the breast cancer. Trimming stripped 7 bases from V and 2 bases from J, with 15 bases between. Per the germline V gene, CDR1 is SQVTM and CDR2 is ANQGSEA. CDR3 size: 13 residues. The source of this sequence is a female donor with breast cancer. Some clones in this sample may be carry-over from other donors' samples. The chain links TRBV29-1 to TRBJ2-7; D perhaps matches TRBD1 (6 bases). Sequencing input: axillary lymph node tissue. In nucleotides, the CDR3 is TGCAGCGCAGAATGGGGGCCCCCCTACGAGCAGTACTTC. This translates into CSAEWGPPYEQYF.